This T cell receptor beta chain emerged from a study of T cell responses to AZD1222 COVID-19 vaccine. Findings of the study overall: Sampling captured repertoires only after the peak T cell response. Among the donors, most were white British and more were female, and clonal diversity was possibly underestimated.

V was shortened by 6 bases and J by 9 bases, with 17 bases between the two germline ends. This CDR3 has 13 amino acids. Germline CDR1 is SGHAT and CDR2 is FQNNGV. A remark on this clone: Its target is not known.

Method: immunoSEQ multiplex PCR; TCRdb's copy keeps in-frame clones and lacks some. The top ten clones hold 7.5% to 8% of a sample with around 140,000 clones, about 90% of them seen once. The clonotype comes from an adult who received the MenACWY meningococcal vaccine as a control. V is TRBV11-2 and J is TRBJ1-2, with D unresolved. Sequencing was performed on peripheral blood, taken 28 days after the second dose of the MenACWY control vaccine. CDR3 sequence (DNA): TGTGCCAGCAGACCGGTCGGGCGTTTTAGCTACACCTTC. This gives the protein CASRPVGRFSYTF.